These 17 T cell receptor beta chains came from one sample sequenced in a study of shared clonotypes between healthy human individuals. Naive CD8 cells lacked CD45RO and underwent positive selection for CCR7, leaving out terminally differentiated effector memory CD45RA+ cells. Sequenced by immunoSEQ multiplex PCR; TCRdb stores in-frame clones only, minus some. The sample has 2 million to 2.5 million clones, 85% to 95% seen once. Sequencing was carried out using naive CD8+ T cells from PBMCs. These receptor sequences come from a man between 18 and 35 years old in good health. Some clones in this sample may be carry-over from other donors' samples.

As concerns this clone: Other DNA sequences within the sample encode an identical CDR3. The chain combines TRBV28 with TRBJ2-1; 11 positions agree with TRBD2. The CDR3 consists of 13 residues. The ends lost 2 bases at V and 9 bases at J; junction bases unmatched: 0. CDR1 is MDHEN, CDR2 SYDVKM, per germline. The CDR3 region has the DNA TGTGCCAGCAGTTTACTAGCGGGGGGTGAGCAGTTCTTC. This gives the protein CASSLLAGGEQFF.

V gene TRBV12-1 combines with J gene TRBJ1-1; no check of the table's D call, TRBD1, against the DNA was made. TRBV12-1 is deemed a pseudogene. This CDR3 is built from 14 residues. The CDR3 region is CASSPRDRTSEAFF. CDR3 coding DNA: TGTGCCAGCAGCCCTAGGGACAGAACCTCTGAAGCTTTCTTT.

The chain combines TRBV6-4 with TRBJ1-1; weak D call: TRBD1 (5 bases). V was shortened by 6 bases and J by 1 base, with 9 bases between the two germline ends. The germline CDR1 and CDR2 sequences are MRHNA and SNTAGT. The CDR3 has 13 amino acids. The CDR3 DNA reads as TGTGCCAGCAGGGGACCTGGGAACACTGAAGCTTTCTTT. It yields the protein CASRGPGNTEAFF.

J is TRBJ2-1 and V is TRBV9, with D tentatively TRBD2 (6 bases). CDR1 and CDR2 from the germline V gene are SGDLS and YYNGEE. CDR3 size: 16 residues. V shed 2 bases and J shed 0 bases, with 12 bases lying between them. The CDR3 sequence is CASSVALADSYNEQFF. The CDR3 DNA is TGTGCCAGCAGCGTCGCTTTAGCGGACTCCTACAATGAGCAGTTCTTC.

V gene TRBV11-2 combines with J gene TRBJ2-1, with 10 bases that match TRBD1. This CDR3 has 13 residues. Germline V gene data show CDR1 as SGHAT and CDR2 as FQNNGV. V gave up 5 bases and J gave up 14 bases; unmatched junction bases: 9. The CDR3 reads CASSLSSGTGEFF. Here the CDR3 DNA reads TGTGCCAGCAGCCTCTCCTCCGGGACAGGGGAGTTCTTC.

In DNA, the CDR3 is TGCAGCGCAGAACAGAACACCGGGGAGCTGTTTTTT. It specifies CSAEQNTGELFF. The chain employs TRBV29-1 and TRBJ2-2, with D unclear. The CDR3 has 12 amino acids. Germline V gene lookup returns CDR1 SQVTM and CDR2 ANQGSEA. The germline V and J ends were trimmed by 7 bases and 1 base, with 7 bases remaining between them.

CDR3 sequence reads: CASSHYRVEQPQHF. In DNA form, the CDR3 reads TGTGCCAGCAGTCACTACAGGGTAGAACAGCCCCAGCATTTT. This rearrangement joins TRBV28 to TRBJ1-5; D might be TRBD1 (6 bases). V was pared by 5 bases and J by 7 bases, with 15 bases between. Germline assignment: CDR1 MDHEN and CDR2 SYDVKM. This CDR3 has 14 amino acids.

This clone was picked up one time. The chain employs TRBV27 and TRBJ2-3; D is possibly TRBD2 (6 bases). The CDR3 extends over 15 amino acids. Trimming removed 3 bases at V and 1 base at J, with 11 bases between. Looked up from germline, CDR1 is MNHEY and CDR2 is SMNVEV (reference sequence). CDR3 in DNA: TGTGCCAGCAGTTTCAGGCGGGGCGGCACAGATACGCAGTATTTT. Amino acid sequence: CASSFRRGGTDTQYF.

This rearrangement joins TRBV19 to TRBJ2-1; 7 nucleotides line up with TRBD1. CDR1 is LNHDA and CDR2 is SQIVND in the germline V gene (reference sequence). V lost 6 bases to trimming and J lost 0 bases; unmatched junction nucleotides: 5. The CDR3 sequence is 15 residues long. CDR3 nucleotide sequence: TGTGCCAGTAGCGACAGGGCTTACTCCTACAATGAGCAGTTCTTC. It codes for CASSDRAYSYNEQFF.

This clone was picked up one time. Here the CDR3 reads CASSYSSKGGTDTQYF. CDR3 sequence (DNA): TGTGCCAGCAGTTACTCGTCGAAGGGGGGAACAGATACGCAGTATTTT. The gene calls are TRBV6-6 and TRBJ2-3, with D perhaps matching TRBD1 or TRBD2 (6 bases each). The CDR3 sequence is 16 residues long. CDR1 is MNHNY and CDR2 is SVGAGI in the germline V gene (reference sequence). The ends were cut back, 0 bases at V and 3 bases at J, with 13 bases in the middle.

This clone was seen only once. The chain is built from TRBV27 and TRBJ1-4; the D is unclear. The V end was cut by 2 bases, the J end by 7 bases, with 14 bases between. CDR1 and CDR2 (germline): MNHEY, SMNVEV (reference sequence). This CDR3 spans 15 amino acids. The CDR3 DNA is TGTGCCAGCAGTTTAACCTCATCACCGATTGAAAAACTGTTTTTT. Amino acid sequence: CASSLTSSPIEKLFF.

This chain links TRBV14 with TRBJ2-7; the D call may be TRBD1 or TRBD2 (6 bases each). Trimming removed 5 bases from V and 3 bases from J, with 11 bases in between. This CDR3 spans 13 amino acids. Germline V gene lookup returns CDR1 SGHDN and CDR2 FVKESK. CDR3 bases: TGTGCCAGCAGCACCAGGGGACTCTACGAGCAGTACTTC. It is translated as CASSTRGLYEQYF. Full variable domain (missing parts from reference TRBV14 and TRBJ2-7): EAGVTQFPSHSVIEKGQTVTLRCDPISGHDNLYWYRRVMGKEIKFLLHFVKESKQDESGMPNNRFLAERTGGTYSTLKVQPAELEDSGVYFCASSTRGLYEQYFGPGTRLTVT.

This rearrangement joins TRBV29-1 to TRBJ2-5; D perhaps matches TRBD2 (8 bases). The germline gives CDR1 SQVTM, CDR2 ANQGSEA. The ends were cut back, 5 bases at V and 3 bases at J, with 25 bases in the middle. The CDR3 consists of 17 residues. In nucleotides, the CDR3 is TGCAGCGTTCCCCCGGGAGCGGGAGTCACAGGGGAAGAGACCCAGTACTTC. It yields the protein CSVPPGAGVTGEETQYF.

The V call is TRBV6-1, the J call TRBJ1-1; TRBD1 might be the D (5 bases). V lost 0 bases and J 7 bases, leaving 12 bases between the germline ends. The germline gives CDR1 MNHNS, CDR2 SASEGT. The CDR3 runs 14 residues. DNA for the CDR3: TGTGCCAGCAGTGAAGCGAGGCAGGGAGGTGAAGCTTTCTTT. It codes for CASSEARQGGEAFF.

J is TRBJ2-1 and V is TRBV4-1; TRBD2 matches at 7 bases. J gave up 5 bases and V 4 bases, and 2 bases lay outside the gene matches. The CDR3 is 13 amino acids. Looked up from germline, CDR1 is MGHRA and CDR2 is YSYEKL. In nucleotides, the CDR3 is TGCGCCAGCAGCCCGCGGGAGAACAATGAGCAGTTCTTC. It encodes CASSPRENNEQFF.

V and J are TRBV2 and TRBJ2-6, with TRBD1 matching 9 bases. This CDR3 region has 20 residues. The ends lost 5 bases at V and 2 bases at J; junction bases unmatched: 16. Per the germline V gene, CDR1 is SNHLY and CDR2 is FYNNEI. This chain's CDR3 is CASSQPRWDREVAGANVLTF. CDR3 in DNA: TGTGCCAGCAGTCAACCACGTTGGGACAGGGAGGTAGCTGGGGCCAACGTCCTGACTTTC.

Points on this clone: This sample includes further DNA sequences coding for the same CDR3. The chain is built from TRBV9 and TRBJ2-3, with TRBD2 matching 8 bases. CDR1 SGDLS and CDR2 YYNGEE come from the germline V gene. Trimming took 1 base from V and 0 from J; bases not matched to a gene: 4. CDR3 size: 16 residues. The CDR3 here is CASSVSPSGSTDTQYF. The CDR3 DNA is TGTGCCAGCAGCGTAAGCCCTAGCGGGAGCACAGATACGCAGTATTTT.